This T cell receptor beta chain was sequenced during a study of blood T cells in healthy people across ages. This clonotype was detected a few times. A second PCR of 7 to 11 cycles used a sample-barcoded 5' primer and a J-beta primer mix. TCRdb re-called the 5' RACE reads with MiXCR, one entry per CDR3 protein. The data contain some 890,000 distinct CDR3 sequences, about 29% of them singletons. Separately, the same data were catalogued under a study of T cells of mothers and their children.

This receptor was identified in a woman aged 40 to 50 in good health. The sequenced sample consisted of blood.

The CDR3 DNA reads TGTGCCAGCAGCGTCGACAGGAGGGTATCCACCGGGGAGCTGTTTTTT. Amino acid sequence: CASSVDRRVSTGELFF. The chain has TRBV7-9 and TRBJ2-2; the D gene could be TRBD1 or TRBD2 (6 bases each). Germline V gives CDR1 SEHNR, CDR2 FQNEAQ (reference sequence). The CDR3 spans 16 residues. The V end was cut by 5 bases, the J end by 4 bases, with 17 bases between.